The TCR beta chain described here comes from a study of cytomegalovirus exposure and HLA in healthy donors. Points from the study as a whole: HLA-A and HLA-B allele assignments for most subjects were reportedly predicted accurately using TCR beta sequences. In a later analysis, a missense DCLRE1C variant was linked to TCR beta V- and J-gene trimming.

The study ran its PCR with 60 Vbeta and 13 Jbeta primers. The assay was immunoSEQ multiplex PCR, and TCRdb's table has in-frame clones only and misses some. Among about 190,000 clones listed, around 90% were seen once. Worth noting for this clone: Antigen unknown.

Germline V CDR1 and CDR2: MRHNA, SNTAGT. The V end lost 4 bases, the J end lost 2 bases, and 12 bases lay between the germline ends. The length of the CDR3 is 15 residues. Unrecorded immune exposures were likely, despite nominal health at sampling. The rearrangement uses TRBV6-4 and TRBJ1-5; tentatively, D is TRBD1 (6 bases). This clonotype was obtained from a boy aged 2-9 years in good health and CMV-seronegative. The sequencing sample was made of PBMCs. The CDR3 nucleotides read TGTGCCAGCAGTGTGGACAGTGGGGGCAATCAGCCCCAGCATTTT. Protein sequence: CASSVDSGGNQPQHF.